The source of this T cell receptor (beta chain) is a study of blood T cells in healthy people across ages. This clonotype showed up many times. A second roughly 7 to 12 cycle PCR used barcoded and J-beta primers. TCRdb called the 5' RACE reads again in MiXCR, with one record for every CDR3 protein. This sample has about 580,000 distinct CDR3 sequences; 47% occur once, and the top ten carry around 25%. Input material: blood. The receptor was isolated from an elderly man in good health.

The CDR3 is CASSPTGRSNNEQFF. CDR3 DNA sequence: TGTGCCAGCAGCCCCACGGGACGGTCGAACAATGAGCAGTTCTTC. This rearrangement joins TRBV7-9 to TRBJ2-1; D is tentatively TRBD1 or TRBD2 (5 bases each). CDR1 SEHNR and CDR2 FQNEAQ come from the germline V gene (reference sequence). This CDR3 contains 15 residues. The V end lost 5 bases, the J end lost 5 bases, and 16 bases lay between the germline ends.